Listed below are T cell receptor beta chains from one sample, sequenced in a study of metastatic and nonmetastatic thyroid tumors. MiXCR was used by TCRdb to re-call the PCR reads. The data contain just over 30,000 clones, 15% to 20% of them singletons. Sequencing was carried out using blood. The receptors shown here come from a female donor with papillary thyroid cancer or a benign thyroid nodule (not recorded which). Some clones in this sample may be carry-over from other donors' samples. The CDR3 runs from the conserved cysteine through the conserved F or W. Fields, in order: CDR3 length, D gene, clone size, V gene, J gene, CDR3 protein, CDR3 DNA. A D gene is named only where the DNA matches it firmly. Clone size appears in some rows only: once, few, many, or a class for an expanded clone.

len: 14
d_gene: TRBD1
abundance: few
v_gene: TRBV5-1
j_gene: TRBJ1-4
CDR3aa: CASSLTGGGEKLFF
CDR3nt: TGCGCCAGCAGCTTGACAGGGGGCGGTGAAAAACTGTTTTTT

len: 17
d_gene: TRBD2
abundance: many
v_gene: TRBV12-3/TRBV12-4
j_gene: TRBJ2-1
CDR3aa: CASSFSPASGGYNEQFF
CDR3nt: TGTGCCAGCAGTTTTTCCCCTGCTAGCGGGGGGTACAATGAGCAGTTCTTC

len: 16
d_gene: .
abundance: few
v_gene: TRBV6-1
j_gene: TRBJ2-2
CDR3aa: CASSEYLWTVTGELFF
CDR3nt: TGTGCCAGCAGTGAATACCTTTGGACAGTAACCGGAGAGCTGTTTTTT

len: 16
d_gene: .
abundance: many
v_gene: TRBV5-4
j_gene: TRBJ2-5
CDR3aa: CASSPSGGGTRETQYF
CDR3nt: TGTGCCAGCAGCCCTAGTGGAGGGGGTACAAGAGAGACCCAGTACTTC

len: 14
d_gene: TRBD1
abundance: .
v_gene: TRBV29-1
j_gene: TRBJ2-3
CDR3aa: CSVPGTGRTDTQYF
CDR3nt: TGCAGCGTTCCCGGGACAGGGAGGACAGATACGCAGTATTTT

len: 13
d_gene: .
abundance: many
v_gene: TRBV11-3
j_gene: TRBJ2-1
CDR3aa: CASSPSSYNEQFF
CDR3nt: TGTGCCAGCAGCCCAAGCTCCTACAATGAGCAGTTCTTC

len: 14
d_gene: .
abundance: few
v_gene: TRBV6-4
j_gene: TRBJ2-7
CDR3aa: CASSRTRFPHEQYF
CDR3nt: TGTGCCAGCAGTAGGACCCGTTTCCCCCACGAGCAGTACTTC

len: 15
d_gene: .
abundance: many
v_gene: TRBV27
j_gene: TRBJ1-5
CDR3aa: CASSSRQDSNQPQHF
CDR3nt: TGTGCCAGCAGTTCCCGACAGGATAGCAATCAGCCCCAGCATTTT

len: 17
d_gene: .
abundance: many
v_gene: TRBV4-1
j_gene: TRBJ2-3
CDR3aa: CASSQEAGAPSTDTQYF
CDR3nt: TGCGCCAGCAGCCAAGAGGCAGGGGCCCCGAGCACAGATACGCAGTATTTT

len: 15
d_gene: TRBD1
abundance: many
v_gene: TRBV3-1
j_gene: TRBJ2-3
CDR3aa: CASSLGQGVTDTQYF
CDR3nt: TGTGCCAGCAGCCTAGGACAGGGGGTGACAGATACGCAGTATTTT

len: 14
d_gene: TRBD1
abundance: .
v_gene: TRBV6-1
j_gene: TRBJ1-1
CDR3aa: CASRRAGTGGRAFF
CDR3nt: TGTGCCAGCCGTCGGGCGGGGACAGGAGGCCGGGCTTTCTTT

len: 14
d_gene: .
abundance: .
v_gene: TRBV7-8
j_gene: TRBJ1-5
CDR3aa: CASSRDGGQGPQHF
CDR3nt: TGTGCCAGCAGCAGGGACGGGGGGCAGGGGCCCCAGCATTTT

len: 14
d_gene: TRBD2
abundance: many
v_gene: TRBV4-2
j_gene: TRBJ2-7
CDR3aa: CASSLGGSSYEQYF
CDR3nt: TGTGCCAGCAGCCTTGGCGGGAGCTCCTACGAGCAGTACTTC

len: 15
d_gene: .
abundance: .
v_gene: TRBV20-1
j_gene: TRBJ2-2
CDR3aa: CSAPARCSNTGELFF
CDR3nt: TGCAGTGCCCCTGCTCGGTGCTCGAACACCGGGGAGCTGTTTTTT

len: 14
d_gene: .
abundance: .
v_gene: TRBV2
j_gene: TRBJ2-5
CDR3aa: CASSVGRRRETQYF
CDR3nt: TGTGCCAGCAGTGTCGGCAGGCGGAGAGAGACCCAGTACTTC

len: 14
d_gene: .
abundance: medium-sized
v_gene: TRBV12-3/TRBV12-4
j_gene: TRBJ2-7
CDR3aa: CASSFAGSGVEQYF
CDR3nt: TGTGCCAGCAGTTTTGCGGGCTCTGGGGTCGAGCAGTACTTC

len: 14
d_gene: TRBD1
abundance: .
v_gene: TRBV6-6
j_gene: TRBJ2-1
CDR3aa: CASSYNRGANEQFF
CDR3nt: TGTGCCAGCAGTTACAACAGGGGTGCGAATGAGCAGTTCTTC

len: 14
d_gene: TRBD1
abundance: medium-sized
v_gene: TRBV6-5
j_gene: TRBJ2-7
CDR3aa: CASSYNRGSHEQYF
CDR3nt: TGTGCCAGCAGTTATAACAGGGGGAGCCACGAGCAGTACTTC

len: 13
d_gene: .
abundance: .
v_gene: TRBV6-9
j_gene: TRBJ2-2
CDR3aa: CATSTTRGGELFF
CDR3nt: TGCGCCACCTCTACGACAAGGGGCGGGGAGCTGTTTTTT

len: 14
d_gene: .
abundance: .
v_gene: TRBV5-6
j_gene: TRBJ2-5
CDR3aa: CASSLGGLGETQYF
CDR3nt: TGTGCCAGCAGCTTGGGGGGGTTAGGAGAGACCCAGTACTTC

len: 14
d_gene: .
abundance: many
v_gene: TRBV7-2
j_gene: TRBJ1-1
CDR3aa: CASSPNPGNTEAFF
CDR3nt: TGTGCCAGCAGCCCCAACCCAGGAAACACTGAAGCTTTCTTT

len: 15
d_gene: .
abundance: many
v_gene: TRBV19
j_gene: TRBJ1-2
CDR3aa: CATKTSRGGIDGYTF
CDR3nt: TGTGCCACCAAGACTTCCAGGGGAGGTATCGATGGCTACACCTTC

len: 11
d_gene: .
abundance: .
v_gene: TRBV6-4
j_gene: TRBJ1-5
CDR3aa: CASIGNQPQHF
CDR3nt: TGTGCCAGCATAGGCAATCAGCCCCAGCATTTT

len: 12
d_gene: .
abundance: many
v_gene: TRBV5-1
j_gene: TRBJ1-1
CDR3aa: CASSLRDAEAFF
CDR3nt: TGCGCCAGCAGCTTAAGGGACGCTGAAGCTTTCTTT

len: 14
d_gene: .
abundance: .
v_gene: TRBV12-3/TRBV12-4
j_gene: TRBJ1-5
CDR3aa: CASTPQLVNQPQHF
CDR3nt: TGTGCCAGCACCCCTCAGTTGGTGAATCAGCCCCAGCATTTT

len: 13
d_gene: .
abundance: .
v_gene: TRBV2
j_gene: TRBJ2-7
CDR3aa: CASGDKLVYEQYF
CDR3nt: TGTGCCAGCGGGGACAAATTAGTCTACGAGCAGTACTTC

len: 15
d_gene: .
abundance: .
v_gene: TRBV5-1
j_gene: TRBJ1-6
CDR3aa: CASSLGEGVDSPLHF
CDR3nt: TGCGCCAGCAGCTTGGGCGAGGGGGTAGATTCACCCCTCCACTTT

len: 14
d_gene: .
abundance: few
v_gene: TRBV12-3/TRBV12-4
j_gene: TRBJ2-1
CDR3aa: CASSFSAYLNEQFF
CDR3nt: TGTGCCAGCAGTTTTTCGGCCTATCTAAATGAGCAGTTCTTC

len: 13
d_gene: TRBD1
abundance: many
v_gene: TRBV19
j_gene: TRBJ1-2
CDR3aa: CASSRTGADGYTF
CDR3nt: TGTGCCAGTAGTCGGACAGGAGCGGATGGCTACACCTTC

len: 14
d_gene: .
abundance: .
v_gene: TRBV2
j_gene: TRBJ2-7
CDR3aa: CASSGVGGGYDQYF
CDR3nt: TGTGCCAGCAGTGGGGTTGGGGGCGGATACGACCAATACTTC

len: 15
d_gene: TRBD1
abundance: .
v_gene: TRBV19
j_gene: TRBJ1-2
CDR3aa: CASSIGRQGLIGYTF
CDR3nt: TGTGCCAGTAGTATAGGCCGACAGGGATTAATCGGCTACACCTTC

len: 13
d_gene: TRBD1
abundance: few
v_gene: TRBV19
j_gene: TRBJ1-4
CDR3aa: CASSKGQGRKLFF
CDR3nt: TGTGCCAGTAGTAAGGGACAGGGGAGAAAACTGTTTTTT

len: 14
d_gene: .
abundance: many
v_gene: TRBV10-3
j_gene: TRBJ1-1
CDR3aa: CAISREGSNTEAFF
CDR3nt: TGTGCCATCAGCCGAGAGGGGTCGAACACTGAAGCTTTCTTT

len: 15
d_gene: .
abundance: medium-sized
v_gene: TRBV6-2/TRBV6-3
j_gene: TRBJ2-1
CDR3aa: CATLEGGGTHNEQFF
CDR3nt: TGTGCCACCCTTGAGGGGGGTGGAACACACAATGAGCAGTTCTTC

len: 14
d_gene: .
abundance: many
v_gene: TRBV7-3
j_gene: TRBJ2-1
CDR3aa: CASSSSTVYNEQFF
CDR3nt: TGTGCCAGCAGCTCCTCGACAGTCTACAATGAGCAGTTCTTC

len: 12
d_gene: .
abundance: many
v_gene: TRBV29-1
j_gene: TRBJ1-4
CDR3aa: CSVEDNGEKLFF
CDR3nt: TGCAGCGTTGAAGATAATGGTGAAAAACTGTTTTTT

len: 14
d_gene: TRBD2
abundance: few
v_gene: TRBV2
j_gene: TRBJ2-7
CDR3aa: CSSSEIAGGNEQYF
CDR3nt: TGTTCCAGCAGCGAAATAGCGGGGGGTAACGAGCAGTACTTC

len: 14
d_gene: TRBD2
abundance: .
v_gene: TRBV30
j_gene: TRBJ2-1
CDR3aa: CAWSKVAGVAEQFF
CDR3nt: TGTGCCTGGAGTAAGGTAGCGGGAGTTGCTGAGCAGTTCTTC

len: 14
d_gene: .
abundance: .
v_gene: TRBV10-3
j_gene: TRBJ2-5
CDR3aa: CAISEVQVAETQDF
CDR3nt: TGTGCCATCAGTGAGGTACAGGTTGCCGAGACCCAGGACTTC

len: 16
d_gene: .
abundance: .
v_gene: TRBV6-2/TRBV6-3
j_gene: TRBJ2-7
CDR3aa: CASRYSSGSQGYEQYF
CDR3nt: TGTGCCAGCAGGTACTCCTCCGGGAGTCAAGGCTACGAGCAGTACTTC

len: 19
d_gene: TRBD2
abundance: .
v_gene: TRBV24-1
j_gene: TRBJ2-1
CDR3aa: CATSDPTSGGSVDWDEQFF
CDR3nt: TGTGCCACCAGTGACCCGACTAGCGGAGGTTCGGTAGACTGGGATGAGCAGTTCTTC

len: 16
d_gene: TRBD1
abundance: .
v_gene: TRBV2
j_gene: TRBJ1-6
CDR3aa: CASSLDRGYDNSPLHF
CDR3nt: TGTGCCAGCAGTCTGGACAGGGGATATGACAATTCACCCCTCCACTTT

len: 13
d_gene: .
abundance: .
v_gene: TRBV6-5
j_gene: TRBJ1-2
CDR3aa: CASSYRGHYGYTF
CDR3nt: TGTGCCAGCAGTTACAGGGGCCACTATGGCTACACCTTC

len: 18
d_gene: TRBD2
abundance: many
v_gene: TRBV19
j_gene: TRBJ2-3
CDR3aa: CASSPLVASGASTDTQYF
CDR3nt: TGTGCCAGTAGCCCACTCGTGGCTAGCGGGGCTAGCACAGATACGCAGTATTTT

len: 13
d_gene: .
abundance: many
v_gene: TRBV27
j_gene: TRBJ1-4
CDR3aa: CASRGWSNEKLFF
CDR3nt: TGTGCCAGCAGGGGTTGGTCTAATGAAAAACTGTTTTTT

len: 14
d_gene: TRBD1
abundance: few
v_gene: TRBV12-3/TRBV12-4
j_gene: TRBJ1-1
CDR3aa: CASSSGTGGTEAFF
CDR3nt: TGTGCCAGCAGTTCCGGGACAGGGGGCACTGAAGCTTTCTTT